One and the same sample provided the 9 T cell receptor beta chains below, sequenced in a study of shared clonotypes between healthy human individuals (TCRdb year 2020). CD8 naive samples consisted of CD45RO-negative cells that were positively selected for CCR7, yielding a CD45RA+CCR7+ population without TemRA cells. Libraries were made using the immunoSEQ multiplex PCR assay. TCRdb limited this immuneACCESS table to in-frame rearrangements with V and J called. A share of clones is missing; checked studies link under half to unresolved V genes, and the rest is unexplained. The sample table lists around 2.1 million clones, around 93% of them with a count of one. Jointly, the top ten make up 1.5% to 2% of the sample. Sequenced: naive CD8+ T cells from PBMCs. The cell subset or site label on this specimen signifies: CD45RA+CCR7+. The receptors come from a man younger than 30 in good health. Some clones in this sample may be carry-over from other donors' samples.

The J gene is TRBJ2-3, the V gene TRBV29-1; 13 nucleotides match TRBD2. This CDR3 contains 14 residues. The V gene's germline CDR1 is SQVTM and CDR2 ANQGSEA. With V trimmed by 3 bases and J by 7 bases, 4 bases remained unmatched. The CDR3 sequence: CSVDGLAGVNTQYF. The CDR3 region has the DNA TGCAGCGTTGACGGACTAGCGGGAGTGAATACGCAGTATTTT.

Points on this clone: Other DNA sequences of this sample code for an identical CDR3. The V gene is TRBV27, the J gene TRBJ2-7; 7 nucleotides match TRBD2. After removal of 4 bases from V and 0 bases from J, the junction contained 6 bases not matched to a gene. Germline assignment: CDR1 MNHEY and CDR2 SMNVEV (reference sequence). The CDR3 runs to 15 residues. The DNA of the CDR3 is TGTGCCAGCAGTTCGAGCGGGAAATCCTCCTACGAGCAGTACTTC. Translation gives CASSSSGKSSYEQYF.

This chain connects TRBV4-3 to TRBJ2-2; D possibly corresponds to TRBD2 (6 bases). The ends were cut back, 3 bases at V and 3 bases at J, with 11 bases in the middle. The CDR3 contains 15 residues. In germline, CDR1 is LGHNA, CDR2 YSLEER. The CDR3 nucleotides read TGCGCCAGCAGCCAGGCCGGGACTTACACCGGGGAGCTGTTTTTT. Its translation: CASSQAGTYTGELFF.

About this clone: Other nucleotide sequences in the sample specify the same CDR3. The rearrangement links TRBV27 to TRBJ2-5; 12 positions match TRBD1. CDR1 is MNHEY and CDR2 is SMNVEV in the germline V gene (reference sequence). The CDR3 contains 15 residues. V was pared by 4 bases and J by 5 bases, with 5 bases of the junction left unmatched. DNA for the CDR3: TGTGCCAGCAGTTGGGGACAGGGGGCGGGGGAGACCCAGTACTTC. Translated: CASSWGQGAGETQYF.

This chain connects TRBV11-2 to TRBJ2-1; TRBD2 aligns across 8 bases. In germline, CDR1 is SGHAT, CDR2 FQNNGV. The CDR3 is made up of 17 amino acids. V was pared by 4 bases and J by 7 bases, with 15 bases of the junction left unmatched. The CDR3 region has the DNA TGTGCCAGCAGCTACGGGAGGGGCGGGAGGCTCGATAATGAGCAGTTCTTC. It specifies CASSYGRGGRLDNEQFF.

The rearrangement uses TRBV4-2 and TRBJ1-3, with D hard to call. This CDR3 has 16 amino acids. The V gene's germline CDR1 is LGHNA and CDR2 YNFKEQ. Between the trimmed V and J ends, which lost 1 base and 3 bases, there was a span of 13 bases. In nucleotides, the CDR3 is TGTGCCAGCAGCCAAGGTCGAGGGATCGGTGGAAACACCATATATTTT. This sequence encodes CASSQGRGIGGNTIYF.

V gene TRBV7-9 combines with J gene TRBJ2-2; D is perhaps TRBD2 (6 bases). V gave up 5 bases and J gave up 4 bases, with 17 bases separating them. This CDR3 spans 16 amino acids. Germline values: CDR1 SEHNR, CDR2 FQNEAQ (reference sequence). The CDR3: CASSPNVVAVTGELFF. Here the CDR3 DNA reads TGTGCCAGCAGCCCGAATGTGGTAGCGGTCACCGGGGAGCTGTTTTTT.

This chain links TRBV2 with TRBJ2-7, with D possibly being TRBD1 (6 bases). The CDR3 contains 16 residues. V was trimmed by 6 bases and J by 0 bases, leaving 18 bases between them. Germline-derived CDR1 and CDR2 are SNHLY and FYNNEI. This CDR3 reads CASRAAGTLSSYEQYF. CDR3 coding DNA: TGTGCCAGCAGGGCAGCCGGGACATTGAGCTCCTACGAGCAGTACTTC.

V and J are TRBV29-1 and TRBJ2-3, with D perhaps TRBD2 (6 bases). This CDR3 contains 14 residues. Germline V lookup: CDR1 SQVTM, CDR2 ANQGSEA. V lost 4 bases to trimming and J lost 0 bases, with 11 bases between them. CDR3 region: CSVGRGTSTDTQYF. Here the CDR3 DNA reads TGCAGCGTTGGGAGGGGAACTAGCACAGATACGCAGTATTTT.